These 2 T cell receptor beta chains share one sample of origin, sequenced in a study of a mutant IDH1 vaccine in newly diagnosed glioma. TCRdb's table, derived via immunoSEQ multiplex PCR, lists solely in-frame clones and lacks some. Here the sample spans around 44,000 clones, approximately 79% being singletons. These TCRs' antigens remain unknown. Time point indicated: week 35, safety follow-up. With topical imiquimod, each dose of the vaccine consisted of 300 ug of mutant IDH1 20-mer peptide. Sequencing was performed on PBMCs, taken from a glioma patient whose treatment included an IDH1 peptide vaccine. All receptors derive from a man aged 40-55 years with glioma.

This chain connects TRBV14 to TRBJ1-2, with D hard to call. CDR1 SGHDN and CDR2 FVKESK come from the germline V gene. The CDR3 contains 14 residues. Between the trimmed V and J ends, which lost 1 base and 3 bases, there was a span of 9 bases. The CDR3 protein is CASSQVWGDYGYTF. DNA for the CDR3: TGTGCCAGCAGCCAAGTTTGGGGAGACTATGGCTACACCTTC.

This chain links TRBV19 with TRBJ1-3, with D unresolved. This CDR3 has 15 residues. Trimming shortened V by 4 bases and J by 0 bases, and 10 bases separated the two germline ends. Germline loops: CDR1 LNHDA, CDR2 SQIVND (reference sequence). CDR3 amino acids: CASSTPAASGNTIYF. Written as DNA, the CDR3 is TGTGCCAGTAGTACCCCGGCGGCCTCTGGAAACACCATATATTTT.